This TCR beta chain was found in a study of blood T cell repertoires in COVID-19. Study details: From the United States, Italy and Spain came samples of acute and convalescent COVID-19.

The CDR3 extends over 14 amino acids. V dropped 4 bases and J dropped 2; count of bases not matched to a gene: 2. Germline CDR1 and CDR2: LGHDT and YNNKEL (reference sequence). As processed by the authors: Amplification from reference gene primers served as the basis for estimated nucleated cell counts. Some clones are missing from TCRdb's copy, which holds only in-frame ones; the method was immunoSEQ multiplex PCR. The V and J calls and the clone size are those of that table, but D and trimming were determined from the DNA. This table has over 200,000 clones, approximately 81% appearing once. Participant-given clinical history determined each cohort assignment.

The sequence derives from a middle-aged man who had recovered from COVID-19. The V gene is TRBV3-1 (or the pseudogene TRBV3-2), the J gene TRBJ1-2; 9 nucleotides line up with TRBD1. The sequenced sample was PBMCs or T cells enriched from blood (not recorded which). In DNA, the CDR3 is TGTGCCAGCAGCCGGGACAGGGACAACTATGGCTACACCTTC. This codes for CASSRDRDNYGYTF.